This TCR beta chain was profiled in a study of blood T cell repertoires in COVID-19. For the study at large: Samples representing acute and convalescent COVID-19 were sourced from the United States, Italy and Spain. Sample material is recorded as cDNA or gDNA derived from T cells, B-cell-depleted T cells, or PBMCs.

J was trimmed by 3 bases and V by 7 bases; bases with no gene match: 6. The CDR3 extends over 15 amino acids. Germline V gives CDR1 MNHEY, CDR2 SMNVEV (reference sequence). This clone was seen once. Using immunoSEQ multiplex PCR, the repertoire was profiled, and TCRdb retains in-frame clones only, with some absent. The sample includes roughly 300,000 clones, just over 90% of them seen just once. Source material: peripheral blood. V usage is TRBV27 and J usage is TRBJ2-6; 7 positions match TRBD2. This TCR was sampled from a woman between 25 and 40 years old with COVID-19, enrolled during active disease. The CDR3 reads CASTGGTDGANVLTF. DNA for the CDR3: TGTGCCAGCACGGGGGGAACAGATGGGGCCAACGTCCTGACTTTC.